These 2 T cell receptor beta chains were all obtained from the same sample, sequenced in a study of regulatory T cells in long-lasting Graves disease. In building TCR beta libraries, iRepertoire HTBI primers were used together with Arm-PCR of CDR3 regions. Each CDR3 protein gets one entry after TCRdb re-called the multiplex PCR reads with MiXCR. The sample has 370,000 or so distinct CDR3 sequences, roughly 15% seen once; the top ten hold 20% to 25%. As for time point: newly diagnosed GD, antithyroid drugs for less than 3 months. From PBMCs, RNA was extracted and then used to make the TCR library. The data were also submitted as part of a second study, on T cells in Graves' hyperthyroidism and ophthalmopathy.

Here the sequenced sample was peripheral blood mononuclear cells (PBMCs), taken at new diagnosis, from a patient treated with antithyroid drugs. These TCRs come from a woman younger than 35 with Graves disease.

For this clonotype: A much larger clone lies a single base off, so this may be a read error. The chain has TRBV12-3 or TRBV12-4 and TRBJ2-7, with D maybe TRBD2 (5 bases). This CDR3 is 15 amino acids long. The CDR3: CASSLRSSLSYKQYF. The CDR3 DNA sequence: TGTGCCAGCAGTTTAAGGTCTAGCCTCTCCTACAAGCAGTACTTC.

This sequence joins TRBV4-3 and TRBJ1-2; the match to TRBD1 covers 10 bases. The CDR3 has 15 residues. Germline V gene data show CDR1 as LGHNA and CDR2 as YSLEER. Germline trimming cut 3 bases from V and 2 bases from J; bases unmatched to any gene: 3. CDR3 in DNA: TGCGCCAGCAGCCAGGGGACAGGGGAAAACTATGGCTACACCTTC. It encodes CASSQGTGENYGYTF.